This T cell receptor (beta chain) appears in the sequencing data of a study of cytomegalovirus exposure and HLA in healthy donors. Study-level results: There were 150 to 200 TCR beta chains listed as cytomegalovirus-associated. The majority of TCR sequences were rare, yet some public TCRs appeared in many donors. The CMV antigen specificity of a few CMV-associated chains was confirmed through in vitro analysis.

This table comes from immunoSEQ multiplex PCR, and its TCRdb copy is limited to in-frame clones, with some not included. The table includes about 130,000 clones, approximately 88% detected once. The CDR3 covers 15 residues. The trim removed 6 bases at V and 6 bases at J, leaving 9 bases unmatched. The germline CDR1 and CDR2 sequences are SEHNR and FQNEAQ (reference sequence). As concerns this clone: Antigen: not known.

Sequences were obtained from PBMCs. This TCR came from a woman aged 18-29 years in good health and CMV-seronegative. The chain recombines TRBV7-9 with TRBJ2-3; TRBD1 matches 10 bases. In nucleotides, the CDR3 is TGTGCCAGCAGTTCCCGGGACAGGGGACCCGATACGCAGTATTTT. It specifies CASSSRDRGPDTQYF.